This T cell receptor (beta chain) is drawn from a study of blood T cell repertoires in COVID-19. The sample holds one count of this clone. The table came from immunoSEQ multiplex PCR; TCRdb's copy has only in-frame clones and leaves some out. This table holds about 80,000 clones, approximately 82% found once. The germline gives CDR1 MDHEN, CDR2 SYDVKM. The CDR3 covers 14 residues. V gave up 6 bases and J gave up 2 bases; unmatched junction bases: 6. The sample comprised peripheral blood. This chain connects TRBV28 to TRBJ2-7, with 8 nucleotides matching TRBD1. The sequence was obtained from a human donor in a cohort sampled during active COVID-19. CDR3 in amino acids: CASRPGGATYEQYF. For the CDR3, the DNA is TGTGCCAGCAGGCCAGGGGGCGCAACCTACGAGCAGTACTTC.